The 18 T cell receptor beta chains below were found in one sample sequenced in a study of blood T cell repertoires in COVID-19. This table comes from immunoSEQ multiplex PCR, and its TCRdb copy is limited to in-frame clones, with some not included. The repertoire consists of tens of thousands of clones, with around four fifths occurring once and the leading ten covering around 5%. The sequenced sample was peripheral blood. The receptors stem from a man aged 50-59 years with active COVID-19.

This chain connects TRBV6-5 to TRBJ2-1; 7 nucleotides agree with TRBD1. The junction had 2 bases not matched to a gene; V was cut back by 6 bases and J by 6 bases. Looked up from germline, CDR1 is MNHEY and CDR2 is SVGAGI. The CDR3 extends over 12 amino acids. CDR3 loop: CASRPGGNEQFF. CDR3 DNA: TGTGCCAGCAGGCCAGGGGGCAATGAGCAGTTCTTC.

V usage is TRBV5-4 and J usage is TRBJ2-1; tentative D call: TRBD1 (6 bases). This CDR3 contains 16 residues. Per the germline V gene, CDR1 is SGHNT and CDR2 is YYREEE (reference sequence). Trimming cost V 1 base and J 5 bases, with 16 bases left between them. The CDR3 reads CASSLRAGVGDNEQFF. CDR3 bases: TGTGCCAGCAGCTTGCGTGCAGGGGTTGGGGACAATGAGCAGTTCTTC.

This clone occurred once. The chain couples TRBV2 to TRBJ2-5; 8 nucleotides align to TRBD1. Germline V gene data show CDR1 as SNHLY and CDR2 as FYNNEI. The CDR3 consists of 16 residues. The V and J ends lost 7 bases and 3 bases, in that order; junction bases with no gene match: 13. CDR3 loop: CASTGTGTLAEETQYF. The CDR3 DNA reads as TGTGCCAGCACCGGGACAGGAACACTGGCCGAAGAGACCCAGTACTTC.

The chain joins TRBV18 to TRBJ1-4; TRBD1 matches at 8 bases. The V and J ends lost 2 bases and 2 bases, in that order; junction bases with no gene match: 4. This CDR3 comprises 16 residues. CDR1 and CDR2 (germline): KGHSH, LQKENI. CDR3 loop: CASSPSTGVTNEKLFF. CDR3 DNA sequence: TGTGCCAGCTCACCATCGACAGGGGTTACTAATGAAAAACTGTTTTTT.

V is TRBV13 and J is TRBJ2-1, with 8 bases that match TRBD1. The length of the CDR3 is 14 residues. Losses at the gene ends were 4 bases for V and 5 bases for J; bases not matched to a gene: 4. Germline V gives CDR1 PRHDT, CDR2 FYEKMQ (reference sequence). CDR3 loop: CASSSRDRNNEQFF. For the CDR3, the DNA is TGTGCCAGCAGCTCACGGGACAGGAACAATGAGCAGTTCTTC.

V and J are TRBV19 and TRBJ2-1; possible D gene TRBD2, 7 bases. There are 16 residues in the CDR3. CDR1 and CDR2 from the germline V gene are LNHDA and SQIVND (reference sequence). The V gene lost 4 bases and the J gene lost 4 bases, with 17 bases spanning the gap. The CDR3 sequence: CASSNAGANLYNEQFF. CDR3 nucleotide sequence: TGTGCCAGTAGTAACGCGGGGGCCAACTTGTACAATGAGCAGTTCTTC.

This clone was recorded once. The rearrangement links TRBV7-2 to TRBJ2-7; the D is unclear. This CDR3 is 13 amino acids long. V lost 1 base, J lost 4 bases, and 8 bases lay in between. CDR1 is SGHTA and CDR2 is FQGNSA in the germline V gene. CDR3 residues: CASSLVGIYEQYF. For the CDR3, the DNA is TGTGCCAGCAGCTTAGTGGGCATATACGAGCAGTACTTC.

CDR3 sequence reads: CSVEDRGKETQYF. The CDR3 bases are TGCAGCGTTGAAGATAGGGGAAAAGAGACCCAGTACTTC. The genes are TRBV29-1 and TRBJ2-5; D might be TRBD1 (5 bases). The germline gives CDR1 SQVTM, CDR2 ANQGSEA. This CDR3 is 13 amino acids long. V was clipped by 0 bases and J by 3 bases, with 8 bases between them.

This rearrangement joins TRBV7-8 to TRBJ1-3, with D perhaps TRBD1 (5 bases). Trimming left V 5 bases short and J 0 bases short, with 11 bases between. The germline gives CDR1 SGHVS, CDR2 FQNEAQ. The CDR3 covers 15 residues. As DNA, the CDR3 is TGTGCCAGCAGCCTCACAGGAATCTCTGGAAACACCATATATTTT. It codes for CASSLTGISGNTIYF.

The chain couples TRBV4-1 to TRBJ2-4; tentatively, D is TRBD1 (6 bases). The CDR3 covers 15 residues. Germline V gives CDR1 MGHRA, CDR2 YSYEKL. Trimming removed 4 bases at V and 9 bases at J, with 19 bases between. The CDR3 nucleotides read TGCGCCAGCAGCCCTCCGGACAGTGGAACGGTCATTCAGTACTTC. This encodes CASSPPDSGTVIQYF.

The gene calls are TRBV6-5 and TRBJ2-7, with D maybe TRBD1 (5 bases). The length of the CDR3 is 12 residues. V lost 6 bases, J lost 1 base, and 7 bases lay in between. Germline CDR1 MNHEY, CDR2 SVGAGI. The DNA of the CDR3 is TGTGCCAGCAGCGACAGTTCCTACGAGCAGTACTTC. Encoded protein: CASSDSSYEQYF.

The rearrangement links TRBV29-1 to TRBJ1-1; perhaps TRBD1 as D (6 bases). Trimming left V 4 bases short and J 2 bases short, with 11 bases between. Germline V CDR1 and CDR2: SQVTM, ANQGSEA. The CDR3 totals 13 residues. As DNA, the CDR3 is TGCAGCGTTGCCCGAGGGACAAACACTGAAGCTTTCTTT. It encodes CSVARGTNTEAFF.

The chain carries TRBV13 and TRBJ1-1; 9 bases are a match to TRBD1. The J segment lost 4 bases and the V segment lost 2 bases, leaving 2 bases of the junction unmatched. The CDR3 consists of 14 residues. Germline V lookup: CDR1 PRHDT, CDR2 FYEKMQ (reference sequence). CDR3 bases: TGTGCCAGCAGCTTATCGGACAGGGGCACTGAAGCTTTCTTT. Its translation: CASSLSDRGTEAFF.

The J gene is TRBJ2-5, the V gene TRBV7-2; TRBD1 is a possible D gene (6 bases). Trimming pared 1 base from V and 5 bases from J, leaving 14 bases between. The CDR3 consists of 15 residues. The germline CDR1 and CDR2 sequences are SGHTA and FQGNSA. CDR3 sequence reads: CASSLGISGAETQYF. In nucleotides, the CDR3 is TGTGCCAGCAGCTTAGGGATATCAGGGGCTGAGACCCAGTACTTC. Variable domain in full (rest from reference TRBV7-2 and TRBJ2-5): GAGVSQSPSNKVTEKGKDVELRCDPISGHTALYWYRQSLGQGLEFLIYFQGNSAPDKSGLPSDRFSAERTGGSVSTLTIQRTQQEDSAVYLCASSLGISGAETQYFGPGTRLLVL.

V gene TRBV14 combines with J gene TRBJ1-2; TRBD1 matches at 11 bases. The CDR3 extends over 15 amino acids. J gave up 4 bases and V 4 bases, and 5 bases lay outside the gene matches. Germline V CDR1 and CDR2: SGHDN, FVKESK. CDR3 region: CASSLRTGGVYGYTF. The CDR3 bases are TGTGCCAGCAGCCTGCGGACAGGGGGCGTCTATGGCTACACCTTC.

Comments on this clone: Other DNA variants within this sample encode the same CDR3. CDR3: CASRQGSPGELFF. The CDR3 DNA is TGCGCCAGCAGACAGGGGAGTCCCGGGGAGCTGTTTTTT. This chain uses TRBV5-1 with TRBJ2-2; 7 positions agree with TRBD1. The CDR3 loop spans 13 amino acids. Germline-derived CDR1 and CDR2 are SGHRS and YFSETQ. V trimming: 5 bases; J trimming: 6 bases; junction bases outside the gene matches: 4.

The J gene is TRBJ2-1, the V gene TRBV18, with 11 bases fitting TRBD2. Germline values: CDR1 KGHSH, CDR2 LQKENI. Trimming cost V 8 bases and J 10 bases; bases outside gene matches: 13. The CDR3 extends over 15 amino acids. The CDR3 DNA reads as TGTGCCAGCGCTGAGGGACTAGCGGCCTGGGGGGAGCAGTTCTTC. It encodes CASAEGLAAWGEQFF.

This chain uses TRBV10-3 with TRBJ1-5, with 7 bases matching TRBD1. Germline-derived CDR1 and CDR2 are ENHRY and SYGVKD. The V and J ends lost 7 bases and 5 bases, in that order; junction bases with no gene match: 5. This CDR3 spans 13 amino acids. The DNA of the CDR3 is TGTGCCATCACAGCAGGGGGAGATCAGCCCCAGCATTTT. Translating it yields CAITAGGDQPQHF.